Here is one T cell receptor (beta chain) with its context. The antigen is not known. The junction shows a germline mismatch at one end, possibly a read error. The sample is drawn from a study of tumor-infiltrating lymphocytes in primary liver carcinoma. Background on the study: Participating patients were men and women between 30 and 69 years old. Read depth, roughly 3.5 to 8 million productive TCRbeta reads, did not differ significantly between tissues.

Synthesis of TCR beta cDNA was carried out from 450 to 500 ng total RNA with a constant-region primer. Three nested multiplex PCR rounds of slightly modified ARM-PCR generated TCR beta libraries. Researchers ran the first two PCR rounds for 9 to 10 cycles each with TRBV1-TRBV30 forward primers and a C-beta reverse primer. TCRdb analysed the multiplex PCR reads with MiXCR anew, one entry per CDR3 protein. The repertoire holds roughly 55,000 distinct CDR3 sequences, with around 64% as singletons. CDR3 length: 17 amino acids. CDR1 and CDR2 (germline): LNHDA, SQIVND (reference sequence). General observations from the study: Tumors had a top-250-clone fraction that was significantly higher than blood (p = 0.039).

Both RNA and DNA were isolated together from roughly 20-30 mg of bulk tissue that had not been sorted. Samples came from superior, inferior, lateral poles and tumor centre. Sequenced: liver tumor tissue from sampling region 2. Described subset: tumor region T2, inferior pole. The origin of this receptor is a man in his forties or fifties with primary liver carcinoma and hepatitis B virus infection. The chain uses TRBV19 and TRBJ2-1; 9 nucleotides line up with TRBD2. Here the CDR3 reads CASSIPFLAGRYNKQFF. In nucleotides, the CDR3 is TGTGCCAGTAGTATCCCCTTTCTAGCGGGGCGTTACAATAAGCAGTTCTTC. Supplemented by reference TRBV19 and TRBJ2-1, the full variable domain reads DGGITQSPKYLFRKEGQNVTLSCEQNLNHDAMYWYRQDPGQGLRLIYYSQIVNDFQKGDIAEGYSVSREKKESFPLTVTSAQKNPTAFYLCASSIPFLAGRYNKQFFGPGTRLTVL.